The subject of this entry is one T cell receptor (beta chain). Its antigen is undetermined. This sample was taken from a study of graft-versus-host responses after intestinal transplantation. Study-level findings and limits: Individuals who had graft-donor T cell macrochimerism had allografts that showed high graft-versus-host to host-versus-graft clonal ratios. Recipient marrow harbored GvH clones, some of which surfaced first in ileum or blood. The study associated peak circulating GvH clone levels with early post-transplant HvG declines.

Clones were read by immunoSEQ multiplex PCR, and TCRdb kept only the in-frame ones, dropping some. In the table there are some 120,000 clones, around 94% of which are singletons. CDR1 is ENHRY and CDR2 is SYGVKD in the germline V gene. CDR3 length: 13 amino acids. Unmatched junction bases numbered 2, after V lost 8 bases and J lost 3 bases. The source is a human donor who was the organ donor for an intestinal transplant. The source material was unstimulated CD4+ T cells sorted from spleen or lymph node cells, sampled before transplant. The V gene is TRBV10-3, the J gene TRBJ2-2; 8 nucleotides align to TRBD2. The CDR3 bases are TGTGCCATCGAACTAGCGGACACCGGGGAGCTGTTTTTT. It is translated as CAIELADTGELFF.